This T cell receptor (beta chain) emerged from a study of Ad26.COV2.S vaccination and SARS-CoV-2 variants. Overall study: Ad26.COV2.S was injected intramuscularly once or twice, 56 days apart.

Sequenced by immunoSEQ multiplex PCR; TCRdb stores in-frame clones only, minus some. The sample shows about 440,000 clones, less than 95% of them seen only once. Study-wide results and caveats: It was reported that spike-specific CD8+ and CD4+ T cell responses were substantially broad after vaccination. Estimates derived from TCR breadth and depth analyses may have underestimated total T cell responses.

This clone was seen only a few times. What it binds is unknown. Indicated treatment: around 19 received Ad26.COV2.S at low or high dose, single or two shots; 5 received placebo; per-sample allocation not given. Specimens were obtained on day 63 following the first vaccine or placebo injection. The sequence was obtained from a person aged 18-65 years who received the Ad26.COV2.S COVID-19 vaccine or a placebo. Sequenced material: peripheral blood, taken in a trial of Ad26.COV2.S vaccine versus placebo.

CDR3 DNA: TGTGCCAGCAGCCAAAGGGGGCAAGCCTACGAGCAGTACTTC. The encoded protein is CASSQRGQAYEQYF. The chain couples TRBV4-2 to TRBJ2-7, with 7 bases fitting TRBD1. Germline values: CDR1 LGHNA, CDR2 YNFKEQ. The V segment lost 2 bases and the J segment 2 bases; nucleotides outside the gene matches: 3. CDR3 length equals 14 residues.